The 30 T cell receptor beta chains below were found in one sample sequenced in a study of T cells in women clearing cervical HPV infection. Libraries were prepared by immunoSEQ multiplex PCR; TCRdb keeps only in-frame clonotypes and omits some of them. This sample contains tens of thousands of clones. The sample taken for sequencing was blood buffy coat. These receptor sequences come from a woman between 18 and 75 years old with a cervical HPV16 infection that either progressed to CIN3+ or cleared (not recorded which).

In regard to this clone: The CDR3 end is not reached by the read, which stops 3 residues before it; the germline J gene fills it in. This rearrangement joins TRBV5-1 to TRBJ2-3, with D maybe TRBD2 (6 bases). CDR3 length: 14 amino acids. CDR1 SGHRS and CDR2 YFSETQ come from the germline V gene. CDR3 loop: CASSLALGGETQYF. The covered CDR3 bases are TGCGCCAGCAGCTTGGCCCTGGGGGGAGAGACG.

Details on this clone: The CDR3 end falls 3 residues outside the read, so it is completed with the germline J gene. This chain connects TRBV20-1 to TRBJ2-1, with 7 bases fitting TRBD1. The CDR3 length is 14 residues. In germline, CDR1 is DFQATT, CDR2 SNEGSKA (reference sequence). V gave up 5 bases and J gave up 6 bases; unmatched junction bases: 10. The sequenced CDR3 bases are TGCAGTGCTGCACACAGGGGAGAGAGCAATGAG. Its translation: CSAAHRGESNE. The complete CDR3 reads CSAAHRGESNEQFF.

Concerning this clone itself: The sequenced fragment ends 3 residues before the CDR3 boundary, so the rest is inferred from the germline J gene. V and J are TRBV4-2 and TRBJ2-7; 7 bases map to TRBD1. In germline, CDR1 is LGHNA, CDR2 YNFKEQ. The J segment lost 3 bases and the V segment lost 0 bases, leaving 5 bases of the junction unmatched. CDR3 length: 15 amino acids. The part of the CDR3 DNA that was read is TGTGCCAGCAGCCAAGACAGGGGACAGAGCTACGAG. Its translation is CASSQDRGQSYE. The CDR3 reads in full as CASSQDRGQSYEQYF.

Of note for this clone: Read sequence stops 3 residues before the CDR3 end, and the germline J gene provides the missing end. The chain couples TRBV7-9 to TRBJ1-1; D possibly corresponds to TRBD1 (6 bases). The CDR3 extends over 14 amino acids. Trimming cost V 11 bases and J 3 bases, with 19 bases left between them. Germline V gene sequence: CDR1 SEHNR, CDR2 FQNEAQ (reference sequence). The covered CDR3 bases are TGTGCCCCAGAGGGGGGGGTAGCGGACACTGAA. It encodes CAPEGGVADTE. The full CDR3 reads CAPEGGVADTEAFF.

As concerns this clone: The read comes to an end 3 residues before the CDR3 does, leaving the germline J gene to fill in the end. The chain is built from TRBV5-4 and TRBJ2-7; 11 positions agree with TRBD1. V shed 3 bases, J shed 5 bases, and the junction held 10 bases outside the gene matches. Germline CDR1 and CDR2: SGHNT and YYREEE (reference sequence). The CDR3 spans 16 residues. The CDR3 DNA, read in part, is TGTGCCAGCAGCTCTATCGGGACAGGGGGTAAACACGAG. This translates into CASSSIGTGGKHE. The whole CDR3 protein is CASSSIGTGGKHEQYF.

Of note for this clone: Additional DNA sequences in this sample encode the identical CDR3. The CDR3 bases that were read are TGTGCCAGCAACACAGGCAGCTCTGGGGCCAACGTC. Translated: CASNTGSSGANV. The CDR3 as a whole reads CASNTGSSGANVLTF. The chain uses TRBV6-2 or TRBV6-3 and TRBJ2-6; maybe TRBD1 (5 bases). The read finishes 3 residues shy of the CDR3 end, and the germline J gene is used to complete it. The CDR3 totals 15 residues. Germline CDR1 and CDR2: MNHEY and SVGEGT. Trimming took off 7 bases at V and 0 bases at J, with 10 bases between the two ends.

Concerning this clone: Read data end 3 residues before the CDR3 end; the end is taken from the germline J gene. The V call is TRBV15, the J call TRBJ1-4, with TRBD1 as a possible D gene (5 bases). V shed 8 bases and J shed 6 bases, with 10 bases lying between them. CDR1 is LNHNV and CDR2 is YYDKDF in the germline V gene (reference sequence). This CDR3 has 12 amino acids. The DNA read from the CDR3 is TGTGCCACCCTGGGGCCAGATGAAAAA. Its translation: CATLGPDEK. The whole CDR3 is CATLGPDEKLFF.

Concerning this clone: The read terminates 3 residues ahead of where the CDR3 ends, so the germline J gene completes it. The chain has TRBV18 and TRBJ1-2; unclear D gene. In germline, CDR1 is KGHSH, CDR2 LQKENI. The CDR3 loop spans 14 amino acids. The DNA read from the CDR3 is TGTGCCAGCTCACCACCTCAGAACACAGATACC. Translation: CASSPPQNTDT. The entire CDR3 reads CASSPPQNTDTYTF.

A remark on this clone: The sequenced fragment ends 3 residues before the CDR3 boundary, so the rest is inferred from the germline J gene. The rearrangement links TRBV6-2 or TRBV6-3 to TRBJ1-2; tentative D call: TRBD1 (6 bases). The CDR3 contains 15 residues. Germline CDR1 reads MNHEY; CDR2 reads SVGEGT. Trimming pared 0 bases from V and 7 bases from J, leaving 15 bases between. The CDR3 DNA, read in part, is TGTGCCAGCAGTTACTCACGGGGGGCGTCGGCTGGC. Protein product: CASSYSRGASAG. The whole CDR3 region reads CASSYSRGASAGYTF.

About this clone itself: The read comes to an end 3 residues before the CDR3 does, leaving the germline J gene to fill in the end. The chain joins TRBV19 to TRBJ1-1; no firm D call. The CDR3 runs to 12 residues. The V gene's germline CDR1 is LNHDA and CDR2 SQIVND (reference sequence). V lost 10 bases to trimming and J lost 1 base, with 10 bases between them. The DNA read from the CDR3 is TGTGCCACCTCCCCGGGGAACACTGAA. Protein sequence: CATSPGNTE. The whole CDR3 sequence is CATSPGNTEAFF.

A word on this clone: The read ends 3 residues early relative to the CDR3; the germline J gene fills the gap. The chain employs TRBV15 and TRBJ2-3, with 10 bases that match TRBD1. J lost 4 bases, V lost 1 base, and 5 bases had no gene match. CDR1 is LNHNV, CDR2 YYDKDF, per germline (reference sequence). The CDR3 runs to 16 residues. Partial CDR3 DNA: TGTGCCACCAGCAGAGGACCGGGACAGGGGTCAGATACG. It encodes CATSRGPGQGSDT. The full-length CDR3 reads as CATSRGPGQGSDTQYF.

Concerning this clone: Read coverage stops 3 residues before the CDR3 terminus; the germline J gene supplies the remainder. V and J are TRBV30 and TRBJ2-7, with D perhaps TRBD1 (6 bases). The CDR3 runs 15 residues. Trimming shortened V by 5 bases and J by 0 bases, and 17 bases separated the two germline ends. The germline CDR1 and CDR2 sequences are GTSNPN and SVGIG (reference sequence). This chain's CDR3 is CAWSRSTTGSYEQYF. The sequenced part of the CDR3 DNA is TGTGCCTGGTCCAGGAGTACGACAGGCTCCTACGAG.

Turning to this clone: The observed sequence ends 3 residues before the CDR3 terminus, with the missing tail filled in from the germline J gene. The chain combines TRBV5-1 with TRBJ2-1; 8 bases are a match to TRBD1. The CDR3 sequence is 17 residues long. Trimming removed 5 bases from V and 2 bases from J; junction bases left unmatched: 12. Germline-derived CDR1 and CDR2 are SGHRS and YFSETQ. The DNA read from the CDR3 is TGCGCCAGCAGTCGAGGGCCGGAGGACAGGGCCTACAATGAG. This sequence encodes CASSRGPEDRAYNE. The whole CDR3 is CASSRGPEDRAYNEQFF.

This CDR3 is CASSLGRGADTQYF. CDR3 DNA (partial): TGCGCCAGCAGCTTGGGACGGGGGGCGGATACG. The chain employs TRBV5-1 and TRBJ2-3; TRBD2 might be the D (7 bases). The read gets to within 3 residues of the CDR3 end, and the germline J gene fills in the rest. Germline CDR1 reads SGHRS; CDR2 reads YFSETQ. The CDR3 sequence is 14 residues long. The V and J ends lost 0 bases and 6 bases respectively, with 11 bases between them.

Comments on this clone: The CDR3 end falls 3 residues outside the read, so it is completed with the germline J gene. The V gene is TRBV6-2 or TRBV6-3, the J gene TRBJ1-2; D unclear. The CDR3 runs to 13 residues. Trimming pared 3 bases from V and 7 bases from J, leaving 12 bases between. Per the germline V gene, CDR1 is MNHEY and CDR2 is SVGEGT. The DNA read from the CDR3 is TGTGCCAGCAGTTATCAGGTCTGGGCTGGC. The encoded protein is CASSYQVWAG. The CDR3 in its entirety is CASSYQVWAGYTF.

Concerning this clone itself: From the germline J gene comes the end of the CDR3, since the read stops 3 residues before it. V usage is TRBV19 and J usage is TRBJ1-1; D is unresolved. Germline CDR1 is LNHDA and CDR2 is SQIVND (reference sequence). This CDR3 spans 15 amino acids. V was pared by 5 bases and J by 0 bases, with 13 bases between. CDR3 bases read: TGTGCCAGTAGTCAAGGCAGCGTAATGAACACTGAA. It translates to CASSQGSVMNTE. From start to end, the CDR3 is CASSQGSVMNTEAFF.

This clone is classed as medium-sized by frequency. The sequence runs out 3 residues before the end of the CDR3; the remainder is reconstructed from the germline J gene. This chain uses TRBV29-1 with TRBJ2-3; TRBD2 agrees at 11 bases. Germline CDR1 and CDR2: SQVTM and ANQGSEA. Trimming cost V 2 bases and J 8 bases; bases outside gene matches: 9. The CDR3 sequence is 15 residues long. The covered CDR3 bases are TGCAGCGTTGAAAAGCCTAGCGGGGGGCTTCGTACG. This encodes CSVEKPSGGLRT. The CDR3 as a whole reads CSVEKPSGGLRTQYF.

Remarks on this clone: The read ends 3 residues before the CDR3 terminus; that terminus is restored from the germline J gene. The V gene is TRBV2, the J gene TRBJ2-3, with D possibly TRBD2 on 5 matching bases. Per the germline V gene, CDR1 is SNHLY and CDR2 is FYNNEI. V was pared by 1 base and J by 2 bases, with 13 bases between. The CDR3 is 16 residues long. The CDR3 sequence is CASSEGSGANTDTQYF. CDR3 DNA (partial): TGTGCCAGCAGTGAAGGGAGCGGTGCTAACACAGATACG.

Comments on this clone: The read is 3 residues too short to cover the CDR3 end, so that end is filled in from the germline J gene. The chain employs TRBV5-1 and TRBJ2-5; weak D call: TRBD2 (6 bases). The CDR3 loop spans 16 amino acids. Trimming pared 0 bases from V and 5 bases from J, leaving 17 bases between. CDR1 is SGHRS and CDR2 is YFSETQ in the germline V gene. The CDR3 sequence: CASSLVGLGAEETQYF. Incomplete CDR3 DNA: TGCGCCAGCAGCTTGGTGGGACTCGGGGCCGAGGAGACC.

Turning to this clone: The sequenced fragment ends 3 residues before the CDR3 boundary, so the rest is inferred from the germline J gene. The V gene is TRBV7-2, the J gene TRBJ2-7; D is unclear. CDR3 length: 12 residues. Germline V gene data show CDR1 as SGHTA and CDR2 as FQGNSA. Deletions cut 5 bases from V and 5 bases from J, with 10 bases between. CDR3 DNA, as far as it was read: TGTGCCAGCAGCGCACAGACCAACGAG. This translates into CASSAQTNE. The full CDR3 protein is CASSAQTNEQYF.

In regard to this clone: The sequence runs out 3 residues before the end of the CDR3; the remainder is reconstructed from the germline J gene. The chain couples TRBV7-9 to TRBJ2-3, with 9 bases identical to TRBD2. Germline V gene sequence: CDR1 SEHNR, CDR2 FQNEAQ (reference sequence). With V trimmed by 7 bases and J by 6 bases, 8 bases remained unmatched. The CDR3 runs 14 residues. The CDR3 is CASKRGAGGDTQYF. Partial CDR3 DNA: TGTGCCAGCAAGAGGGGAGCGGGGGGTGATACG.

A remark on this clone: The read ends 3 residues shy of where the CDR3 ends; the end is completed using the germline J gene. The chain employs TRBV6-2 or TRBV6-3 and TRBJ1-2, with a tentative D call TRBD1 (5 bases). The CDR3 is 11 residues long. Germline-derived CDR1 and CDR2 are MNHEY and SVGEGT. CDR3 in amino acids: CASSPDNKYTF. The CDR3 DNA, read in part, is TGTGCCAGCAGTCCGGACAACAAA.

Comment on this clone: Read coverage stops 3 residues before the CDR3 terminus; the germline J gene supplies the remainder. The chain is built from TRBV2 and TRBJ1-1, with a possible D match to TRBD1 (6 bases). This CDR3 comprises 14 residues. Germline V gives CDR1 SNHLY, CDR2 FYNNEI. With 4 bases removed from V and 3 bases from J, the gap between germline ends came to 12 bases. CDR3 sequence: CASSGDRSDTEAFF. The DNA read from the CDR3 is TGTGCCAGCAGTGGCGACAGGTCCGACACTGAA.

A note on this clone: The read terminates 3 residues ahead of where the CDR3 ends, so the germline J gene completes it. The V call is TRBV7-8, the J call TRBJ1-5; D possibly corresponds to TRBD1 (5 bases). The V end lost 6 bases, the J end lost 0 bases, and 9 bases lay between the germline ends. This CDR3 spans 14 amino acids. Germline V CDR1 and CDR2: SGHVS, FQNEAQ. The sequenced CDR3 bases are TGTGCCAGCAGTGACAGTTATAGCAATCAGCCC. Protein product: CASSDSYSNQP. The CDR3 in its entirety is CASSDSYSNQPQHF.

The CDR3 bases that were read are TGTGCCAGCAGCTTGGACATCGCCGGC. This translates into CASSLDIAG. The CDR3, in full, reads CASSLDIAGYTF. The chain has TRBV5-5 and TRBJ1-2, with D uncertain. The read terminates 3 residues ahead of where the CDR3 ends, so the germline J gene completes it. Germline loops: CDR1 SGHKS, CDR2 YYEKEE (reference sequence). The CDR3 is 12 amino acids.

The CDR3 bases that were read are TGTGCCAGCAGCCCCGGGGACACAGGGTCCTACGAC. Translation gives CASSPGDTGSYD. The CDR3, in full, reads CASSPGDTGSYDYTF. The rearrangement joins TRBV7-7 to TRBJ1-2; a possible D gene is TRBD1 (6 bases). The read stops 3 residues short of the end of the CDR3; the missing end is completed from the germline J gene. CDR3 length: 15 residues. The germline CDR1 and CDR2 sequences are SSHAT and FNYEAQ (reference sequence).

About this clone: The sequence runs out 3 residues before the end of the CDR3; the remainder is reconstructed from the germline J gene. V is TRBV7-7 and J is TRBJ1-1; the D gene is possibly TRBD1 (5 bases). CDR3 size: 16 residues. CDR1 SSHAT and CDR2 FNYEAQ come from the germline V gene (reference sequence). The sequenced CDR3 bases are TGTGCCAGCAGCTCCGGGACTAGCGGGGGTACGGAGACA. This translates into CASSSGTSGGTET. The entire CDR3 reads CASSSGTSGGTETAFF.

Note on this clone: The germline gene is not matched at one end of the junction; a read error may be the cause. The read terminates 3 residues ahead of where the CDR3 ends, so the germline J gene completes it. Other DNA sequences in the same sample also yield this CDR3. The chain joins TRBV10-3 to TRBJ1-3, with 8 bases identical to TRBD1. The germline V gene encodes CDR1 ENHRY and CDR2 SYGVKD. CDR3 size: 14 residues. CDR3 residues: CATGQGFSGNTIYF. Incomplete CDR3 DNA: TGTGCCACCGGACAGGGCTTCTCTGGAAACACG.

Concerning this clone itself: The read ends 3 residues early relative to the CDR3; the germline J gene fills the gap. The chain is built from TRBV4-2 and TRBJ2-5; 8 nucleotides agree with TRBD1. Germline V CDR1 and CDR2: LGHNA, YNFKEQ. This CDR3 is 16 amino acids long. Unmatched junction bases numbered 4, after V lost 1 base and J lost 0 bases. The sequenced part of the CDR3 DNA is TGTGCCAGCAGCCAAGTGGACAGGGAGTACCAAGAGACC. This encodes CASSQVDREYQET. The CDR3 as a whole reads CASSQVDREYQETQYF.

Concerning this clone itself: The read is 3 residues too short to cover the CDR3 end, so that end is filled in from the germline J gene. This chain links TRBV18 with TRBJ2-7, with 10 bases lining up with TRBD1. The CDR3 contains 15 residues. CDR1 KGHSH and CDR2 LQKENI come from the germline V gene. The trim removed 7 bases at V and 2 bases at J, leaving 8 bases unmatched. The chain's CDR3 is CASFPTGTGAYEQYF. CDR3 bases read: TGTGCCAGCTTTCCAACCGGGACAGGGGCCTACGAG.